The 7 T cell receptor beta chains listed next were all sequenced from one sample in a study of T-cell memory formation after mild COVID-19. A single record per CDR3 protein comes from TCRdb applying MiXCR to the 5' RACE reads. The sample records approximately 190,000 distinct CDR3 sequences, around 20% being singletons. The sample consisted of PBMCs or a T cell subset sorted from them (not recorded which). All receptors derive from an adult woman who had mild COVID-19 (a few samples of this study predate the infection). Cell type and time point are not known.

V is TRBV9 and J is TRBJ2-3; D is uncertain. The germline CDR1 and CDR2 sequences are SGDLS and YYNGEE. The V and J ends lost 4 bases and 2 bases respectively, with 5 bases between them. This CDR3 spans 12 amino acids. CDR3: CASSTDTDTQYF. In DNA form, the CDR3 reads TGTGCCAGCAGCACGGACACAGATACGCAGTATTTT.

The rearrangement joins TRBV24-1 to TRBJ1-6; D not certain. CDR3 length: 14 residues. Trimming removed 11 bases from V and 4 bases from J, with 14 bases in between. Germline lookup yields CDR1 KGHDR and CDR2 SFDVKD. The CDR3 reads CAIQDAGYNSPLHF. The DNA of the CDR3 is TGTGCCATCCAGGATGCCGGTTATAATTCACCCCTCCACTTT.

The V call is TRBV5-1, the J call TRBJ2-3; D remains unclear. V was shortened by 5 bases and J by 2 bases, with 6 bases between the two germline ends. The CDR3 is 12 residues long. The germline V gene encodes CDR1 SGHRS and CDR2 YFSETQ. The CDR3 is CASRMATDTQYF. The CDR3 DNA sequence: TGCGCCAGCAGGATGGCCACAGATACGCAGTATTTT.

In this sample, this clonotype turned up a few times. The rearrangement links TRBV7-9 to TRBJ2-7; 8 nucleotides line up with TRBD1. Germline values: CDR1 SEHNR, CDR2 FQNEAQ (reference sequence). With V trimmed by 6 bases and J by 5 bases, 9 bases remained unmatched. The CDR3 extends over 14 amino acids. In DNA form, the CDR3 reads TGTGCCAGCAGTCAAGACCAGGGGGCCCACGAGCAGTACTTC. Its translation is CASSQDQGAHEQYF.

The V gene is TRBV4-1, the J gene TRBJ1-1; 7 positions match TRBD1. The CDR3 extends over 15 amino acids. Germline loops: CDR1 MGHRA, CDR2 YSYEKL. Trimming removed 5 bases from V and 0 bases from J; junction bases left unmatched: 6. The chain's CDR3 is CASSFRDSLNTEAFF. The DNA of the CDR3 is TGCGCCAGCAGCTTCCGGGACAGTCTGAACACTGAAGCTTTCTTT.

This clonotype is medium-sized. The chain is built from TRBV7-9 and TRBJ2-3; maybe TRBD2 (6 bases). Trimming pared 3 bases from V and 2 bases from J, leaving 24 bases between. The CDR3 has 19 amino acids. Germline CDR1 is SEHNR and CDR2 is FQNEAQ (reference sequence). The CDR3 bases are TGTGCCAGCAGCTTTCGATTTAGTATTCTGGGGGGAACCACAGATACGCAGTATTTT. As protein: CASSFRFSILGGTTDTQYF. The full variable domain, in which reference TRBV7-9 and TRBJ2-3 provide the parts outside the CDR3, is DTGVSQNPRHKITKRGQNVTFRCDPISEHNRLYWYRQTLGQGPEFLTYFQNEAQLEKSRLLSDRFSAERPKGSFSTLEIQRTEQGDSAMYLCASSFRFSILGGTTDTQYFGPGTRLTVL.

The rearrangement joins TRBV5-4 to TRBJ2-7, with 9 bases identical to TRBD1. Unmatched junction bases numbered 2, after V lost 0 bases and J lost 4 bases. The V gene's germline CDR1 is SGHNT and CDR2 YYREEE (reference sequence). The CDR3 loop spans 14 amino acids. CDR3 region: CASSLGQGEYEQYF. The CDR3 DNA sequence: TGTGCCAGCAGCTTGGGACAGGGGGAATACGAGCAGTACTTC. Using reference TRBV5-4 and TRBJ2-7 for the parts outside the CDR3, the full variable domain is ETGVTQSPTHLIKTRGQQVTLRCSSQSGHNTVSWYQQALGQGPQFIFQYYREEENGRGNFPPRFSGLQFPNYSSELNVNALELDDSALYLCASSLGQGEYEQYFGPGTRLTVT.